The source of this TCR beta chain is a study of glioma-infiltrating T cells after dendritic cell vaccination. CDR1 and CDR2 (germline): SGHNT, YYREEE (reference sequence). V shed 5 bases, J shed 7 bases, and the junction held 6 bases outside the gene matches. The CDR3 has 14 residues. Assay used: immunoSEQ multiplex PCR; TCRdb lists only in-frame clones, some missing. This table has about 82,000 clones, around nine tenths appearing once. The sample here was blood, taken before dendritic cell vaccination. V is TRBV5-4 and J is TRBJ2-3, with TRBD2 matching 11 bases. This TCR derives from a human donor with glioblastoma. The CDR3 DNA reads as TGTGCCAGCAGTAGCGGGAGGGCCATGAATACGCAGTATTTT. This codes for CASSSGRAMNTQYF.